This T cell receptor (delta chain) came from a study of gamma-delta chains in newborns, infants, children. In this sample, this clone is medium-sized. TCRdb called clones from the reads again using CATT. This table holds about 6,900 delta-chain clones, over 9% found once. Per germline, CDR1 GEAIGNYY and CDR2 EKD. This CDR3 comprises 16 residues. With V trimmed by 3 bases and J by 0 bases, 5 bases remained unmatched. This clonotype was sampled from a child who was a newborn, infant or young child, either healthy, febrile or measles-vaccinated (not recorded which). This chain links TRDV2 with TRDJ1, with TRDD3 matching over 11 bases. The sample comprised blood. DNA for the CDR3: TGTGCCTGTGACCCCTTGGGGGATACGAACACCGATAAACTCATCTTT. Translated, it gives CACDPLGDTNTDKLIF.